This entry features one T cell receptor (beta chain) sequence. Its matching antigen is unknown. TCRdb itself ran the 5' RACE reads through MiXCR, one entry per CDR3 protein. The table has hundreds of thousands of distinct CDR3 sequences, 9% to 15% seen once. V shed 6 bases and J shed 3 bases, with 15 bases lying between them. The CDR3 has 14 amino acids. This sample stems from a study of T cells after yellow fever vaccination. Points from the study as a whole: By day 5 rather than day 15, the secondary response had peaked, though it was weaker.

Sequencing used PBMCs, obtained on the day of the yellow fever booster vaccination. V gene TRBV12-3 or TRBV12-4 combines with J gene TRBJ2-7; D unclear. This receptor was identified in a man aged 25-45 years who received the YFV17D yellow fever vaccine. This CDR3 is CASSPGPTFYEQYF. For the CDR3, the DNA is TGTGCCAGCAGCCCCGGACCGACTTTCTACGAGCAGTACTTC.